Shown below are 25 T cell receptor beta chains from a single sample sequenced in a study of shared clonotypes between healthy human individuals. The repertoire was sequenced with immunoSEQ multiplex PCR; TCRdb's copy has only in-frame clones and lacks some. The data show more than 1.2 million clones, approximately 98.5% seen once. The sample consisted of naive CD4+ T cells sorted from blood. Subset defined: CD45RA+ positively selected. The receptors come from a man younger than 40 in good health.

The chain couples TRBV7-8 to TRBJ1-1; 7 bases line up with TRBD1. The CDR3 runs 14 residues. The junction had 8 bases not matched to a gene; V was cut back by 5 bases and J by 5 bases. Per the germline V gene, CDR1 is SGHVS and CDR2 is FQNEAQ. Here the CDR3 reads CASSTGQRGTEAFF. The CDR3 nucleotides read TGTGCCAGCAGCACGGGACAGAGGGGGACTGAAGCTTTCTTT.

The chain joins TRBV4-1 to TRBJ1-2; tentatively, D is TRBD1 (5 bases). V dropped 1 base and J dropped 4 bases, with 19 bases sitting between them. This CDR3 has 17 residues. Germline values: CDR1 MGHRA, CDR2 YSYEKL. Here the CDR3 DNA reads TGCGCCAGCAGCCAAGTTTTCGGCAACAGGATGGGCTATGGCTACACCTTC. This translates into CASSQVFGNRMGYGYTF.

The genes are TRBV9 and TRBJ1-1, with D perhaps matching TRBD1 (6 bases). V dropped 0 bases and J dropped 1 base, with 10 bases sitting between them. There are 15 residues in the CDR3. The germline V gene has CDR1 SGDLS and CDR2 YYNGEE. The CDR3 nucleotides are TGTGCCAGCAGCGTAGTCAGGGGAGAGAACACTGAAGCTTTCTTT. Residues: CASSVVRGENTEAFF.

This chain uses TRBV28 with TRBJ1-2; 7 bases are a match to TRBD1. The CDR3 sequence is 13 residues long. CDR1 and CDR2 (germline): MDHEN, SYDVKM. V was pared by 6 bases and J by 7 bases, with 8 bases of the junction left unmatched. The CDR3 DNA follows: TGTGCCAGCAGAGACTGGACAGGTGGTGGCTACACCTTC. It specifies CASRDWTGGGYTF.

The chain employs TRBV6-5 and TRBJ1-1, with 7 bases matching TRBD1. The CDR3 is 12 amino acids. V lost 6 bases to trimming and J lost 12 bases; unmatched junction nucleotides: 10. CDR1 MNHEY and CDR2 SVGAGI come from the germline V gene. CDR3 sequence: CASRQTTGRPFF. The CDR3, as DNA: TGTGCCAGCAGGCAGACGACAGGGCGACCTTTCTTT.

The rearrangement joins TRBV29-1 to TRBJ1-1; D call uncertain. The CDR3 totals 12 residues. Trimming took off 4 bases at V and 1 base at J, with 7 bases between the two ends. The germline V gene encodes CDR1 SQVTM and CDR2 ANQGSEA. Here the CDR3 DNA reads TGCAGCGTTGTGACGGCGAACACTGAAGCTTTCTTT. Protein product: CSVVTANTEAFF.

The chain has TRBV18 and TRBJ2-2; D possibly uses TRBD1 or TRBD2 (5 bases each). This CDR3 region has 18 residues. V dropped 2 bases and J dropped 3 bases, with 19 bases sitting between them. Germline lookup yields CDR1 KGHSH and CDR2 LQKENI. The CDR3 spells CASSPSAGSSMDTGELFF. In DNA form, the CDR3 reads TGTGCCAGCTCACCATCGGCAGGGAGTTCTATGGACACCGGGGAGCTGTTTTTT.

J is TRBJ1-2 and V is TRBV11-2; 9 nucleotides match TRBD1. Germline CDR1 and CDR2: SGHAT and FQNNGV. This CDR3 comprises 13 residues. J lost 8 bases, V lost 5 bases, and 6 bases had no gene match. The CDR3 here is CASSLQTGGGYTF. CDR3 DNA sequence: TGTGCCAGCAGCCTACAGACAGGGGGAGGCTACACCTTC.

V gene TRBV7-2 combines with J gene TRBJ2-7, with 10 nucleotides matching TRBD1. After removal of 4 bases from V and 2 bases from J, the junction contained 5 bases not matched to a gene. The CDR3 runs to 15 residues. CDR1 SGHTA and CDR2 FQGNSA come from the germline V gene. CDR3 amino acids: CASSSDRGTPYEQYF. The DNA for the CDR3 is TGTGCCAGCAGCTCGGACAGGGGGACCCCCTACGAGCAGTACTTC.

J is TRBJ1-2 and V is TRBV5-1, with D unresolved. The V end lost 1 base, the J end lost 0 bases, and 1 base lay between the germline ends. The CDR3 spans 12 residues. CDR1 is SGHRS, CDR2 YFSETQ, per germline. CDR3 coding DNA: TGCGCCAGCAGCTTGACTAACTATGGCTACACCTTC. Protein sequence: CASSLTNYGYTF.

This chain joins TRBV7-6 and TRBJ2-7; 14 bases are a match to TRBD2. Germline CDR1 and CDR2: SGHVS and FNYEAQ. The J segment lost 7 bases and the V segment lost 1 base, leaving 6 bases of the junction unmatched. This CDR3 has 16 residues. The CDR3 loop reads CASSLGGLAGVGEQYF. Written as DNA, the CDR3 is TGTGCCAGCAGCTTAGGGGGACTAGCGGGAGTGGGAGAGCAGTACTTC.

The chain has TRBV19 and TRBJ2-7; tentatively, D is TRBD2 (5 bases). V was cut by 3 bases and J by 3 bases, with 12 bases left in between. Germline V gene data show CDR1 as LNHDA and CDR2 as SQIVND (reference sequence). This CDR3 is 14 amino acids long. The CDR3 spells CASSIGPGFYEQYF. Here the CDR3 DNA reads TGTGCCAGTAGTATTGGGCCGGGATTCTACGAGCAGTACTTC.

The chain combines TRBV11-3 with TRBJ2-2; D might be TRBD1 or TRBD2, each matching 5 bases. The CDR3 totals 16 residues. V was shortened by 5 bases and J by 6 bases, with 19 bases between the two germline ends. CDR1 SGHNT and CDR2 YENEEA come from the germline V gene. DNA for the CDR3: TGTGCCAGCAGCCCACTCGGGTATCGGGGACCCGGGGAGCTGTTTTTT. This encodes CASSPLGYRGPGELFF.

CDR3 sequence: CASSITHEQFF. The DNA for the CDR3 is TGTGCCAGCAGTATTACCCATGAGCAGTTCTTC. The genes are TRBV2 and TRBJ2-1; D remains unclear. The CDR3 consists of 11 residues. The V gene's germline CDR1 is SNHLY and CDR2 FYNNEI. Trimming cost V 5 bases and J 8 bases, with 7 bases left between them.

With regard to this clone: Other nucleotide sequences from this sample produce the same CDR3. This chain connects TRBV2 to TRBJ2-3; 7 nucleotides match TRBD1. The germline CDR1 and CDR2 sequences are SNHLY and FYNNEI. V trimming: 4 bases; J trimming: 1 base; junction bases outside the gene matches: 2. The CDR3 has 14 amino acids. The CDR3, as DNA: TGTGCCAGCAGTGCCGACAGGGGCACAGATACGCAGTATTTT. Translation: CASSADRGTDTQYF.

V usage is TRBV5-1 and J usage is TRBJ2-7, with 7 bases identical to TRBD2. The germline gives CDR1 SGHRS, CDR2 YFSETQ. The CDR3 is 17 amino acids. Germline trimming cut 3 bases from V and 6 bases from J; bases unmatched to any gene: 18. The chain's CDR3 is CASSSAGGKVPQTEQYF. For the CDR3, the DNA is TGCGCCAGCAGCTCTGCCGGGGGGAAGGTACCACAAACCGAGCAGTACTTC.

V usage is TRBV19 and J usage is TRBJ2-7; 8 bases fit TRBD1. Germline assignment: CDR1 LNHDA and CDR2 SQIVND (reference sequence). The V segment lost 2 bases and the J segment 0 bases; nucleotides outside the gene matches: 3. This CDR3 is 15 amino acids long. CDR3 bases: TGTGCCAGTAGTATACAGGGGGCAGGCTCCTACGAGCAGTACTTC. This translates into CASSIQGAGSYEQYF.

CDR3 residues: CASSPNSEQETQYF. CDR3 coding DNA: TGTGCCAGCTCACCAAATAGCGAGCAAGAGACCCAGTACTTC. This sequence joins TRBV18 and TRBJ2-5; TRBD2 is a possible D gene (5 bases). V lost 2 bases, J lost 2 bases, and 9 bases lay in between. This CDR3 comprises 14 residues. In germline, CDR1 is KGHSH, CDR2 LQKENI.

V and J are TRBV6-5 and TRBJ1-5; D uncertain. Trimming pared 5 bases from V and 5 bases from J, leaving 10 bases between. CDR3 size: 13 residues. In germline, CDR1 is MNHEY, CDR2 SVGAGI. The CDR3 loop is CASSLGRDQPQHF. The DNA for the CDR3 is TGTGCCAGCAGTCTCGGACGGGATCAGCCCCAGCATTTT.

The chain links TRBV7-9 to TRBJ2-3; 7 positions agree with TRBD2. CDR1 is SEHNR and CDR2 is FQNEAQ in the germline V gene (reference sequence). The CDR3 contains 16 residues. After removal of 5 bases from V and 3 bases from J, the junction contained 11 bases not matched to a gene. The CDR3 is CASSQLAWRETDTQYF. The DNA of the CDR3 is TGTGCCAGCAGCCAACTAGCGTGGCGGGAAACAGATACGCAGTATTTT.

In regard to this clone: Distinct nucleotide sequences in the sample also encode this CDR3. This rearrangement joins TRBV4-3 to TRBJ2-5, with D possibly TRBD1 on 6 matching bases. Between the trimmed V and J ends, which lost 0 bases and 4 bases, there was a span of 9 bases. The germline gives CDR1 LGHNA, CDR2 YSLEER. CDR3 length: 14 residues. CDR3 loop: CASSQESRGETQYF. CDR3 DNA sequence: TGCGCCAGCAGCCAAGAATCCAGGGGAGAGACCCAGTACTTC.

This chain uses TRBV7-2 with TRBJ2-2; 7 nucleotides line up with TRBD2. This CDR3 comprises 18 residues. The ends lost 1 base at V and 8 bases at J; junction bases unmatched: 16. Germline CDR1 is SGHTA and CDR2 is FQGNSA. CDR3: CASSLGPLMAGVNGELFF. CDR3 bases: TGTGCCAGCAGCTTAGGGCCCCTTATGGCGGGAGTAAATGGGGAGCTGTTTTTT.

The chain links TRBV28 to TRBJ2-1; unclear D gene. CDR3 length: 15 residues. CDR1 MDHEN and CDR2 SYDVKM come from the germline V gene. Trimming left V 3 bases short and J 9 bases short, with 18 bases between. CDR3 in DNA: TGTGCCAGCAGTTTGTTCCTTCGCTCGTTCGGTGAGCAGTTCTTC. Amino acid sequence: CASSLFLRSFGEQFF. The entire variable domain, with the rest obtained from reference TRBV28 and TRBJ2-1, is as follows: DVKVTQSSRYLVKRTGEKVFLECVQDMDHENMFWYRQDPGLGLRLIYFSYDVKMKEKGDIPEGYSVSREKKERFSLILESASTNQTSMYLCASSLFLRSFGEQFFGPGTRLTVL.

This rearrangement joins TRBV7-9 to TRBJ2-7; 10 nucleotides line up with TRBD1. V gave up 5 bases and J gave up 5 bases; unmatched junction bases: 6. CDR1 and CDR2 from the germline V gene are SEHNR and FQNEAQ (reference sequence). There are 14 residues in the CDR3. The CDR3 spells CASSPGTGENEQYF. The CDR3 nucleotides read TGTGCCAGCAGCCCGGGGACAGGGGAGAACGAGCAGTACTTC.

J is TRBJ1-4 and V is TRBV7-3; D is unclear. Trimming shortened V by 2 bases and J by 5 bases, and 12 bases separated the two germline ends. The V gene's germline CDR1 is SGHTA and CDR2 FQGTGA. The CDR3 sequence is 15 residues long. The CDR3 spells CASSLYAVQNEKLFF. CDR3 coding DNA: TGTGCCAGCAGCTTATACGCCGTCCAGAATGAAAAACTGTTTTTT.